The 32 T cell receptor beta chains below all came from one sample that was sequenced in a study of blood T cell repertoires in COVID-19. Only in-frame clones appear in the TCRdb table, and some are missing; sequencing was by immunoSEQ multiplex PCR. The sample has about 75,000 clones, more than 65% seen once; the top ten hold about a fifth. The sequenced sample consisted of peripheral blood. These receptor sequences come from a woman in her forties or fifties with acute or convalescent COVID-19.

V is TRBV5-4 and J is TRBJ1-4; 7 bases are shared with TRBD1. J gave up 5 bases and V 4 bases, and 8 bases lay outside the gene matches. Germline-derived CDR1 and CDR2 are SGHNT and YYREEE (reference sequence). The CDR3 length is 15 residues. The CDR3 nucleotides are TGTGCCAGCAGCCTAAGACAGGGTGGGAATGAAAAACTGTTTTTT. This gives the protein CASSLRQGGNEKLFF.

The chain carries TRBV6-2 or TRBV6-3 and TRBJ1-6, with 10 nucleotides matching TRBD1. The V segment lost 4 bases and the J segment 10 bases; nucleotides outside the gene matches: 7. The V gene's germline CDR1 is MNHEY and CDR2 SVGEGT. The CDR3 is 15 amino acids. This CDR3 is CASSSRDRGGSPLHF. In DNA form, the CDR3 reads TGTGCCAGCAGTTCCCGGGACAGGGGAGGATCACCCCTCCACTTT.

This chain joins TRBV7-9 and TRBJ2-4; a weak D match, TRBD2 (5 bases). The CDR3 is 16 amino acids. The ends were cut back, 1 base at V and 0 bases at J, with 10 bases in the middle. CDR1 and CDR2 from the germline V gene are SEHNR and FQNEAQ (reference sequence). CDR3 bases: TGTGCCAGCAGCTTAGGAGAGGGAGTAGCCAAAAACATTCAGTACTTC. Its translation: CASSLGEGVAKNIQYF.

V gene TRBV2 combines with J gene TRBJ1-5; D possibly corresponds to TRBD1 (5 bases). Germline V gene data show CDR1 as SNHLY and CDR2 as FYNNEI. CDR3 length: 14 residues. V lost 8 bases to trimming and J lost 4 bases, with 15 bases between them. As DNA, the CDR3 is TGTGCCAGCGGGGGTCTCGGGGGGAATCAGCCCCAGCATTTT. This sequence encodes CASGGLGGNQPQHF. Full variable domain (missing parts from reference TRBV2 and TRBJ1-5): EPEVTQTPSHQVTQMGQEVILRCVPISNHLYFYWYRQILGQKVEFLVSFYNNEISEKSEIFDDQFSVERPDGSNFTLKIRSTKLEDSAMYFCASGGLGGNQPQHFGDGTRLSIL.

Turning to this clone: An end of the junction differs from the germline gene, which may be a read error. This chain joins TRBV7-7 and TRBJ2-5; TRBD2 is a possible D gene (7 bases). Germline CDR1 is SSHAT and CDR2 is FNYEAQ (reference sequence). The CDR3 spans 15 residues. The CDR3 spells CASSPGGGGAGTQYF. In DNA form, the CDR3 reads TGTGCTAGCAGCCCTGGGGGCGGGGGTGCAGGGACCCAGTACTTC.

The rearrangement links TRBV7-2 to TRBJ1-2; 7 nucleotides align to TRBD1. With 5 bases clipped from V and 2 bases from J, the junction kept 2 bases outside the gene matches. The CDR3 extends over 13 amino acids. The germline V gene encodes CDR1 SGHTA and CDR2 FQGNSA. The CDR3 loop reads CASSEQGNYGYTF. CDR3 nucleotides: TGTGCCAGCAGCGAACAGGGGAACTATGGCTACACCTTC. Drawing the rest from reference TRBV7-2 and TRBJ1-2, the complete variable domain is GAGVSQSPSNKVTEKGKDVELRCDPISGHTALYWYRQSLGQGLEFLIYFQGNSAPDKSGLPSDRFSAERTGGSVSTLTIQRTQQEDSAVYLCASSEQGNYGYTFGSGTRLTVV.

The gene calls are TRBV14 and TRBJ2-5, with TRBD2 matching over 11 bases. The V gene's germline CDR1 is SGHDN and CDR2 FVKESK. The CDR3 totals 17 residues. V trimming: 0 bases; J trimming: 5 bases; junction bases outside the gene matches: 8. CDR3 protein: CASSQDLGTSGGETQYF. CDR3 nucleotides: TGTGCCAGCAGCCAAGATCTAGGGACTAGCGGAGGGGAGACCCAGTACTTC.

The CDR3 DNA is TGCAGCGTTGGCGACAGGGGGCAAAATCAGCCCCAGCATTTT. This sequence encodes CSVGDRGQNQPQHF. This chain joins TRBV29-1 and TRBJ1-5, with 10 bases lining up with TRBD1. The ends lost 4 bases at V and 4 bases at J; junction bases unmatched: 4. CDR3 length: 14 amino acids. Germline V gene data show CDR1 as SQVTM and CDR2 as ANQGSEA.

This chain connects TRBV19 to TRBJ2-1, with a tentative D call TRBD1 (6 bases). This CDR3 region has 15 residues. V was trimmed by 10 bases and J by 0 bases, leaving 16 bases between them. Per the germline V gene, CDR1 is LNHDA and CDR2 is SQIVND (reference sequence). This CDR3 is CATKLDRSSYNEQFF. Written as DNA, the CDR3 is TGTGCCACCAAACTAGACAGGAGCTCCTACAATGAGCAGTTCTTC.

The chain employs TRBV25-1 and TRBJ1-5; 8 nucleotides line up with TRBD1. V lost 11 bases and J lost 5; bases outside the gene matches: 17. Germline V CDR1 and CDR2: MGHDK, SYGVNS. This CDR3 has 16 amino acids. CDR3: CAGRTGTVGKHQPQHF. The CDR3 DNA follows: TGTGCCGGCCGGACAGGGACAGTGGGGAAACATCAGCCCCAGCATTTT.

This chain joins TRBV5-8 and TRBJ1-4; no clear D gene. In germline, CDR1 is SGHTS, CDR2 YDEGEE. The V end was cut by 4 bases, the J end by 10 bases, with 8 bases between. CDR3 length: 11 residues. CDR3 DNA: TGTGCCAGCAGCCCCCAGTCAAAACTGTTTTTT. This translates into CASSPQSKLFF.

CDR3 coding DNA: TGTGCCGTAAATCAGGGGTGGGGCAATCAGCCCCAGCATTTT. Encoded protein: CAVNQGWGNQPQHF. V usage is TRBV19 and J usage is TRBJ1-5; maybe TRBD1 (6 bases). V was trimmed by 11 bases and J by 2 bases, leaving 16 bases between them. The CDR3 spans 14 residues. Germline values: CDR1 LNHDA, CDR2 SQIVND (reference sequence).

This clone showed up just a few times. The chain joins TRBV2 to TRBJ2-7, with 7 bases aligning to TRBD2. The CDR3 covers 17 residues. Germline loops: CDR1 SNHLY, CDR2 FYNNEI. Unmatched junction bases numbered 13, after V lost 4 bases and J lost 1 base. CDR3 loop: CASSARPLSGASYEQYF. CDR3 DNA sequence: TGTGCCAGCAGTGCCAGGCCCTTGAGCGGGGCGTCCTACGAGCAGTACTTC.

The sample holds a few counts of this clone. This sequence joins TRBV29-1 and TRBJ2-3; 8 nucleotides line up with TRBD2. The CDR3 length is 17 residues. The V gene's germline CDR1 is SQVTM and CDR2 ANQGSEA. V was clipped by 2 bases and J by 1 base; unmatched bases: 11. The CDR3 reads CSVERPGLVGGTDTQYF. The CDR3 DNA reads as TGCAGCGTTGAAAGACCGGGACTAGTGGGGGGCACAGATACGCAGTATTTT.

The chain couples TRBV7-3 to TRBJ2-1, with D unclear. V was cut by 4 bases and J by 9 bases, with 13 bases left in between. Germline V CDR1 and CDR2: SGHTA, FQGTGA. This CDR3 is built from 13 residues. CDR3 DNA sequence: TGTGCCAGCAGCTCCATAATCGAGTCTGAGCAGTTCTTC. The encoded protein is CASSSIIESEQFF.

This sequence joins TRBV9 and TRBJ1-6; no clear D. The V gene's germline CDR1 is SGDLS and CDR2 YYNGEE. The CDR3 covers 16 residues. With 1 base removed from V and 0 bases from J, the gap between germline ends came to 8 bases. CDR3 sequence (DNA): TGTGCCAGCAGCGTATCCTCTAGCTCCTATAATTCACCCCTCCACTTT. It encodes CASSVSSSSYNSPLHF. The full variable domain, in which reference TRBV9 and TRBJ1-6 provide the parts outside the CDR3, is DSGVTQTPKHLITATGQRVTLRCSPRSGDLSVYWYQQSLDQGLQFLIQYYNGEERAKGNILERFSAQQFPDLHSELNLSSLELGDSALYFCASSVSSSSYNSPLHFGNGTRLTVT.

This chain joins TRBV24-1 and TRBJ2-1, with 11 bases identical to TRBD1. This CDR3 is built from 15 residues. Germline assignment: CDR1 KGHDR and CDR2 SFDVKD. The V segment lost 2 bases and the J segment 8 bases; nucleotides outside the gene matches: 4. CDR3 sequence reads: CATSDSRTGGYEQFF. For the CDR3, the DNA is TGTGCCACCAGTGATTCACGGACAGGGGGCTATGAGCAGTTCTTC.

This chain uses TRBV28 with TRBJ2-5, with 12 bases that match TRBD2. Germline V gene data show CDR1 as MDHEN and CDR2 as SYDVKM. Losses at the gene ends were 4 bases for V and 9 bases for J; bases not matched to a gene: 12. The CDR3 covers 16 residues. CDR3 residues: CASSSRTLAGGYPQYF. In DNA, the CDR3 is TGTGCCAGCAGTTCCCGCACTCTAGCGGGAGGGTATCCCCAGTACTTC.

The rearrangement joins TRBV7-9 to TRBJ1-3; tentatively, D is TRBD1 (5 bases). The CDR3 contains 18 residues. The germline CDR1 and CDR2 sequences are SEHNR and FQNEAQ (reference sequence). Trimming cost V 1 base and J 1 base, with 17 bases left between them. CDR3 amino acids: CASSLGRGSSTSGNTIYF. DNA for the CDR3: TGTGCCAGCAGCTTAGGAAGGGGCAGCTCCACGTCTGGAAACACCATATATTTT.

This clone was picked up one time. V usage is TRBV6-2 or TRBV6-3 and J usage is TRBJ2-2; D ambiguous. The ends were cut back, 6 bases at V and 7 bases at J, with 9 bases in the middle. Germline V CDR1 and CDR2: MNHEY, SVGEGT. This CDR3 comprises 12 residues. The CDR3 here is CASSPPFGELFF. The CDR3 coding sequence is TGTGCCAGCAGCCCCCCCTTCGGGGAGCTGTTTTTT.

This clone appeared a single time. The chain couples TRBV27 to TRBJ2-7; D remains ambiguous. CDR1 and CDR2 from the germline V gene are MNHEY and SMNVEV (reference sequence). CDR3 length equals 13 residues. V shed 2 bases and J shed 3 bases, with 8 bases lying between them. The CDR3 reads CASSLEQNYEQYF. The CDR3 nucleotides are TGTGCCAGCAGTTTAGAACAGAACTACGAGCAGTACTTC.

The rearrangement joins TRBV7-2 to TRBJ1-1, with 10 bases fitting TRBD1. The CDR3 has 13 residues. The V gene's germline CDR1 is SGHTA and CDR2 FQGNSA. V was pared by 5 bases and J by 10 bases, with 7 bases of the junction left unmatched. CDR3 nucleotide sequence: TGTGCCAGCAGCACCGGGGACAGGGGTTCAGCTTTCTTT. It encodes CASSTGDRGSAFF.

This sequence joins TRBV21-1 and TRBJ2-2; no DNA check was done on the table's D call, TRBD2. TRBV21-1 is reported as a pseudogene. This CDR3 has 17 amino acids. Here the CDR3 reads CASSNFRLAANTGELFF. The CDR3 bases are TGTGCCAGCAGCAACTTCCGACTAGCGGCGAACACCGGGGAGCTGTTTTTT.

This clone has more than one count but fewer than ten. The CDR3 coding sequence is TGTGCCAGCAGCCTCAGGGGGTCGGATGGCTACACCTTC. Translating it yields CASSLRGSDGYTF. The chain recombines TRBV6-5 with TRBJ1-2; 7 bases align to TRBD1. Germline values: CDR1 MNHEY, CDR2 SVGAGI. Trimming at V came to 6 bases and at J to 6 bases, leaving 7 bases not matched to a gene. This CDR3 contains 13 residues.

V gene TRBV6-5 combines with J gene TRBJ1-6; 8 nucleotides align to TRBD1. Trimming cost V 5 bases and J 7 bases; bases outside gene matches: 7. The CDR3 loop spans 15 amino acids. CDR1 is MNHEY, CDR2 SVGAGI, per germline. CDR3 nucleotides: TGTGCCAGCAGTCCCCGGACAGGGATGAATTCACCCCTCCACTTT. Translating gives CASSPRTGMNSPLHF.

This chain connects TRBV28 to TRBJ2-7; 7 bases are shared with TRBD2. There are 14 residues in the CDR3. Germline-derived CDR1 and CDR2 are MDHEN and SYDVKM. The junction had 9 bases not matched to a gene; V was cut back by 8 bases and J by 2 bases. CDR3 loop: CASGPSSGAYEQYF. The CDR3 region has the DNA TGTGCCAGCGGACCCTCTAGCGGAGCCTACGAGCAGTACTTC.

V and J are TRBV30 and TRBJ2-7; D remains ambiguous. V was trimmed by 1 base and J by 1 base, leaving 5 bases between them. The CDR3 extends over 12 amino acids. Germline CDR1 is GTSNPN and CDR2 is SVGIG (reference sequence). The CDR3 loop is CAWSGGSYEQYF. In DNA, the CDR3 is TGTGCCTGGAGTGGCGGTTCCTACGAGCAGTACTTC. The variable domain in full, with the rest retrieved from reference TRBV30 and TRBJ2-7, is SQTIHQWPATLVQPVGSPLSLECTVEGTSNPNLYWYRQAAGRGLQLLFYSVGIGQISSEVPQNLSASRPQDRQFILSSKKLLLSDSGFYLCAWSGGSYEQYFGPGTRLTVT.

The rearrangement joins TRBV6-6 to TRBJ1-6; D is perhaps TRBD1 (5 bases). The ends were cut back, 8 bases at V and 4 bases at J, with 9 bases in the middle. CDR3 length: 13 residues. Looked up from germline, CDR1 is MNHNY and CDR2 is SVGAGI (reference sequence). The CDR3 spells CASDRQYNSPLHF. The CDR3 region has the DNA TGTGCCAGCGACCGACAGTATAATTCACCCCTCCACTTT.

The chain joins TRBV7-8 to TRBJ2-3, with 8 nucleotides matching TRBD2. V was clipped by 5 bases and J by 2 bases; unmatched bases: 9. The V gene's germline CDR1 is SGHVS and CDR2 FQNEAQ. CDR3 length equals 16 residues. The CDR3 region has the DNA TGTGCCAGCAGCCCTTCACTAGCGGAACCCACAGATACGCAGTATTTT. It specifies CASSPSLAEPTDTQYF.

The V gene is TRBV7-9, the J gene TRBJ1-2; TRBD1 aligns across 7 bases. The junction had 12 bases not matched to a gene; V was cut back by 5 bases and J by 0 bases. Germline assignment: CDR1 SEHNR and CDR2 FQNEAQ (reference sequence). This CDR3 has 17 amino acids. The CDR3 region has the DNA TGTGCCAGCAGCGCCAGGGAGATTGGACAGGCTAACTATGGCTACACCTTC. Translating gives CASSAREIGQANYGYTF.

This clone was counted a few times. This chain uses TRBV18 with TRBJ2-7, with 8 positions matching TRBD2. The CDR3 is 15 residues long. Germline values: CDR1 KGHSH, CDR2 LQKENI. Trimming removed 3 bases from V and 5 bases from J; junction bases left unmatched: 9. CDR3 DNA sequence: TGTGCCAGCTCACCCCAGGGACTAGTTCTCAACGAGCAGTACTTC. This sequence encodes CASSPQGLVLNEQYF.

This clone was counted only a few times. V and J are TRBV13 and TRBJ2-4; D is undetermined. The V end was cut by 1 base, the J end by 1 base, with 17 bases between. The CDR3 runs 18 residues. CDR1 is PRHDT, CDR2 FYEKMQ, per germline (reference sequence). Written as DNA, the CDR3 is TGTGCCAGCAGCTTAGTCGCTGAGCCCGGTACGGCCAAAAACATTCAGTACTTC. Translating gives CASSLVAEPGTAKNIQYF.